The text below deals with one TCR beta chain. Its specificity is unknown. These data come from a study of beta chain features in type 1 diabetes. In the study overall: Patients were similar to healthy donors in age and gender (as well as in cell yields). Study-wide results and limits: For cells with high TCR expression, cDNA sequencing could yield over-representation. With patients and controls alike, PCR might favor shorter templates to an equal degree. Moderate yet significant TCRB CDR3 shortening was seen in Type 1 diabetes patients in all four CD4+ subsets.

The collection from each donor was one heparinised blood draw averaging about 116 mL. Germline CDR1 and CDR2: SNHLY and FYNNEI. The CDR3 extends over 16 amino acids. The V end lost 7 bases, the J end lost 0 bases, and 18 bases lay between the germline ends. cDNA synthesis used the whole RNA isolate, giving expressed TCRB sequences. The method was immunoSEQ multiplex PCR; TCRdb's version includes in-frame clones alone and lacks a portion of them. The sample yields about 650,000 clones, around 12% seen once. Sequenced: naive CD4+ T cells from blood. The sequence derives from a man younger than 40 with type 1 diabetes. The genes are TRBV2 and TRBJ1-2; no clear D gene. The CDR3 DNA reads as TGTGCCAGCACTCCTGGGAGGGAATCAGCTAACTATGGCTACACCTTC. Protein: CASTPGRESANYGYTF.